This T cell receptor (beta chain) stems from a study of CD4+ T cells in melanoma. Using immunoSEQ multiplex PCR, the repertoire was profiled, and TCRdb retains in-frame clones only, with some absent. The data hold more than 9,500 clones, with around 63% observed a single time. Worth noting for this clone: The same CDR3 is also encoded by other DNA sequences in this sample.

CDR3 length equals 11 residues. CDR1 and CDR2 (germline): MDHEN, SYDVKM. Trimming took off 3 bases at V and 7 bases at J, with 4 bases between the two ends. The sequencing sample was made of peripheral blood. This TCR was sampled from a human donor with melanoma. The V and J genes are TRBV28 and TRBJ2-1; D uncertain. Here the CDR3 DNA reads TGTGCCAGCAGTTTGTCGAATGAGCAGTTCTTC. Translated, it gives CASSLSNEQFF.